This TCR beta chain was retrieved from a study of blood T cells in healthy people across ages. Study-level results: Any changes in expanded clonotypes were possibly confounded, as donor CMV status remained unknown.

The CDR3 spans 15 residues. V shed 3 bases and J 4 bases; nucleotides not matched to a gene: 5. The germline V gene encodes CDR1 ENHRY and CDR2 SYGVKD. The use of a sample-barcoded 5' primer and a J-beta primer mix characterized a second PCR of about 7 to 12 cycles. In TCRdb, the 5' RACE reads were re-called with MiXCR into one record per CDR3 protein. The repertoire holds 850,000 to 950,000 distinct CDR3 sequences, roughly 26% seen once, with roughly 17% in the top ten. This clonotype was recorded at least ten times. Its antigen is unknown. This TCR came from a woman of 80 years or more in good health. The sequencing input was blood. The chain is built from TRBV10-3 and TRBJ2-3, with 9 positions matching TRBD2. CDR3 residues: CAISEAGGASDTQYF. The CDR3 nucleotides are TGTGCCATCAGTGAAGCGGGGGGCGCGTCAGATACGCAGTATTTT.